A selection of T cell receptor beta chains follows, all from one sample in a study of blood T cell repertoires in COVID-19. Repertoires were generated with immunoSEQ multiplex PCR, while TCRdb's copy carries only in-frame clones and drops some. The sample contains under 200,000 clones, approximately 80% of which appear only once. Sequences were obtained from PBMCs or T cells enriched from blood (not recorded which). The source is a woman in her fifties or sixties with acute COVID-19. Both conserved end residues are part of each CDR3. The D gene is left open where the match is weak. Only part of the rows carry a size: once, few, many, or a class if the clone is expanded.

J gene,V gene,clone size,D gene,CDR3 DNA,CDR3 protein
TRBJ1-1,TRBV18,-,-,TGTGCCAGCTCATTGGGCATGGGAGACACTGAAGCTTTCTTT,CASSLGMGDTEAFF
TRBJ1-6,TRBV4-3,few,-,TGCGCCAGCAGCCAAGATACGGGGGAGTGGACCGGGTCACCCCTCCACTTT,CASSQDTGEWTGSPLHF
TRBJ2-1,TRBV19,-,TRBD1,TGTGCCAGTAGTATCGACAGGGTTAACAATGAGCAGTTCTTC,CASSIDRVNNEQFF
TRBJ1-2,TRBV25-1,once,-,TGTGCCAGCAGTTTAAGCATTACCTATGGCTACACCTTC,CASSLSITYGYTF
TRBJ1-2,TRBV7-2,once,TRBD1,TGTGCCAGCAGCGAAACCGGGACAGGGGTCTATGGCTACACCTTC,CASSETGTGVYGYTF
TRBJ1-6,TRBV9,-,TRBD1,TGTGCCAGCAGCGTAGAGGGACAGCTTAATTCACCCCTCCACTTT,CASSVEGQLNSPLHF
TRBJ1-5,TRBV4-3,-,-,TGCGCCAGCAGCCAAGCGGAGGGGAGTCAGCCCCAGCATTTT,CASSQAEGSQPQHF
TRBJ2-5,TRBV19,many,-,TGTGCCAGTGGGAGGATCCAAGAGACCCAGTACTTC,CASGRIQETQYF
TRBJ2-2,TRBV10-1,once,TRBD1,TGCGCCAGCAGTATCCTGGACAGGATTAACACCGGGGAGCTGTTTTTT,CASSILDRINTGELFF
TRBJ2-5,TRBV5-1,-,-,TGCGCCAGCAGCTTAGGGGGGGTCGGTGAGACCCAGTACTTC,CASSLGGVGETQYF
TRBJ1-3,TRBV7-8,-,-,TGTGCCAGCAGCTTGGACACTTACACCATATATTTT,CASSLDTYTIYF
TRBJ1-3,TRBV7-8,-,-,TGTGCCAGCAGCTTATCTGGTCAGGGGCCCTTCTCTGGAAACACCATATATTTT,CASSLSGQGPFSGNTIYF
TRBJ1-5,TRBV19,-,TRBD1,TGTGCCAGTAGTAGACAGGGGGGCAATCAGCCCCAGCATTTT,CASSRQGGNQPQHF
TRBJ2-4,TRBV10-3,-,-,TGTGCCATCGGAAAAGGGGACATTCAGTACTTC,CAIGKGDIQYF
TRBJ1-2,TRBV7-8,-,TRBD1,TGTGCCAGCAGCTTAGGGACAGGGTCCGATTACTATGGCTACACCTTC,CASSLGTGSDYYGYTF
TRBJ1-1,TRBV9,-,-,TGTGCCAGCAGCGTAGCTTCACAGAACACTGAAGCTTTCTTT,CASSVASQNTEAFF
TRBJ2-3,TRBV3-1/TRBV3-2,few,TRBD2,TGTGCCAGCAGCCAGGCCTCTAGCGGTCTGGGGGATACGCAGTATTTT,CASSQASSGLGDTQYF
TRBJ1-5,TRBV7-9,-,-,TGTGCCAGCAGCCCAGGAGGGGACGCCTATCAGCCCCAGCATTTT,CASSPGGDAYQPQHF
TRBJ1-4,TRBV5-5,-,TRBD1,TGTGCCAGCAGCCCCACAGGGGGCGGAACTAATGAAAAACTGTTTTTT,CASSPTGGGTNEKLFF
TRBJ1-5,TRBV28,-,TRBD1,TGTGCCAGCAGTTTAGGGCAGGGGGATAATCAGCCCCAGCATTTT,CASSLGQGDNQPQHF
TRBJ2-7,TRBV30,few,TRBD2,TGTGCCTGGAGTAAGGGGCTAGCGGTCCCCTACGAGCAGTACTTC,CAWSKGLAVPYEQYF
TRBJ1-1,TRBV18,-,TRBD1,TGTGCCAGCTCACCGGGACAGGGGAGCACTGAAGCTTTCTTT,CASSPGQGSTEAFF
TRBJ2-1,TRBV7-9,-,-,TGTGCCAGCAGCTTACCTCCAGATGAGCAGTTCTTC,CASSLPPDEQFF
TRBJ2-7,TRBV3-1/TRBV3-2,few,-,TGTGCCAGCAGCCATTATACCAGAACCTACGAGCAGTACTTC,CASSHYTRTYEQYF
TRBJ1-5,TRBV10-3,-,-,TGTGCCATCAGTACAGGGCGGTCGGGCAATCAGCCCCAGCATTTT,CAISTGRSGNQPQHF
TRBJ2-3,TRBV6-5,once,-,TGTGCCAGCAGTCCCCGGGAGCCCTCGGCAGGATATTTT,CASSPREPSAGYF
TRBJ1-5,TRBV3-1/TRBV3-2,-,-,TGTGCCAGCAGCCAAGGGCTCAATCAGCCCCAGCATTTT,CASSQGLNQPQHF